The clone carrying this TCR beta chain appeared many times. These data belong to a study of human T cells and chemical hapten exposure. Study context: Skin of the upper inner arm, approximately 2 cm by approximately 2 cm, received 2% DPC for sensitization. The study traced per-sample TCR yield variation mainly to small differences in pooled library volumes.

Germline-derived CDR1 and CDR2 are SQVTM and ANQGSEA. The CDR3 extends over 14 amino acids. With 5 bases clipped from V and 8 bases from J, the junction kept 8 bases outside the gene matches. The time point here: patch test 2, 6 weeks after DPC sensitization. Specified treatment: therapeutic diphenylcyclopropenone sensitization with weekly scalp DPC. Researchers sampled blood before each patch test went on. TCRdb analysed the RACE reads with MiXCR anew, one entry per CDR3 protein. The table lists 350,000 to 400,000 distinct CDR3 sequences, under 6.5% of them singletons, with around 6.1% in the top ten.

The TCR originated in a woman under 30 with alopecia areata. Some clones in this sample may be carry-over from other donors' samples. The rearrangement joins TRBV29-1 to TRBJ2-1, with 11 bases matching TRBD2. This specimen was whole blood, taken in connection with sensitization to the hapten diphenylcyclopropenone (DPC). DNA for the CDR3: TGCAGCGTTCGTGGGCTAGCGGGGGGTGATGAGCAGTTCTTC. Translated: CSVRGLAGGDEQFF.